This T cell receptor beta chain was identified during a study of CD8+ T cells in alopecia areata (dated by TCRdb to 2016 to 2019). Background on the whole study: Treated patients were enrolled in an open-label pilot trial of oral tofacitinib, 5 to 10 mg twice daily, for moderate-to-severe alopecia areata. Biopsies were taken from tofacitinib-treated patients at baseline and at 4 and 24 weeks of treatment, and a later scalp biopsy was taken in several of the tofacitinib-treated patients. To study T cell clonal expansion in alopecia areata, the researchers applied high-throughput TCRbeta sequencing to both the C3H/HeJ mouse model and human patients. RNA was obtained with the PAXgene miRNA kit for fixed scalp, the miRNeasy kit for PBMCs, and the RNeasy kit for mouse skin. The SALT score, which quantifies the percentage of affected scalp surface area, was used to measure disease severity in treated patients. Tofacitinib was administered for 6 to 18 months, and 6 months of follow-up off drug were then conducted to assess delayed response and recurrence. Scalp tissue and sorted CD4+ and CD8+ peripheral blood T cells from patchy and totalis/universalis alopecia areata patients and from healthy controls were covered by human TCRbeta sequencing. immunoSEQ multiplex PCR using 35 Vbeta forward primers and 13 Jbeta reverse primers was used to amplify TCRbeta CDR3 regions. Scalp clonality was compared among normal scalp (n=4), patchy alopecia areata scalp (n=8), and alopecia totalis/universalis scalp (n=8). The paper's findings and limits, for the study overall: Compared with mice, TCR sequences shared between patients were less clear, possibly partly because of HLA diversity across the patient population. Many expanded lesional clones were found to persist in scalp and blood during tofacitinib treatment, and relapse after treatment cessation may be partly explained by this persistence. Unlike mouse skin, where gammadelta T cells dominate, normal human skin contains resident alphabeta T cells that get sequenced too, which complicates analysis of the scalp TCR repertoire. Tofacitinib significantly decreased scalp clonality and the number of expanded CD8+ clones among the top 100 scalp clones. Because the treated cohort was small and included a single nonresponder, larger studies are needed to assess links between baseline CD8+ expansion and response. Compared with normal scalp, lesional scalp, particularly in alopecia totalis/universalis, had higher clonality and more expanded CD8+ clones, which suggests antigenic drive.

Preparation of the library involved the immunoSEQ multiplex PCR assay. RNA was extracted from all samples and reverse transcribed into cDNA, which served as template for TCR sequencing. First-strand cDNA was synthesized using SuperScript III with a 2:1 mix of oligo-dT and random hexamers. Amplification bias was assessed with a synthetic immune receptor repertoire, and residual bias was removed computationally. In the original analysis: Raw reads were preprocessed to remove errors, and CDR3 was defined by IMGT conventions from the conserved cysteine to phenylalanine. To get clonality, Shannon entropy was normalized by log2 of the number of productive unique TCRs and the result was subtracted from 1. Whether scalp clones were CD4 or CD8 was inferred by matching scalp TCRbeta sequences against CD4 and CD8 repertoires sorted from blood. Not all clones reach the TCRdb copy of this immuneACCESS table, which keeps in-frame sequences only. Checked studies attribute under half of the gap to unresolved V genes and leave the rest unexplained. The V and J calls and the clone size are those of that table, but D and trimming were determined from the DNA. Counted in this sample were roughly 140,000 clones; around 82% of them appeared once. Around a quarter of the sample lies in the top ten.

From cysteine to phenylalanine, the CDR3 is 13 amino acids long. CDR3 DNA only is kept here, 39 bases in frame from base 1. CDR1 and CDR2 are read off the germline V gene (reference sequence) as MNHEY and SMNVEV. V drops 3 bases and J drops 7 bases, leaving 13 bases in between. About this clone itself: Its recognized antigen is unknown. Base qualities were left out, and no much larger clone turns up one base away.

What the time point label conveys for this sample: 4 weeks on oral tofacitinib. In light of the paper, this sample's treatment or condition label describes: oral pan-JAK inhibitor, 5-10 mg twice daily. From alopecia areata patients, peripheral blood was collected along with lesional scalp punch biopsies. PBMCs were isolated by density centrifugation and stained for CD3, CD4 and CD8, after which CD4+ and CD8+ T cells were sorted on a FACSAria. The TCR comes from a human donor with alopecia areata. Sequencing used CD8+ T cells sorted from blood, obtained at week 4, from a patient treated with tofacitinib. The receptor chain draws on TRBV27 and TRBJ2-7; confidence is insufficient to name the D gene. The CDR3 protein is CASSFRTDDEQYF. The DNA sequence reads TGTGCCAGCAGTTTCCGAACAGACGATGAGCAGTACTTC.